Shown below are 32 T cell receptor beta chains from a single sample sequenced in a study of cytomegalovirus exposure and HLA in healthy donors. Use of 60 Vbeta and 13 Jbeta primers characterized the PCR. The protocol was immunoSEQ multiplex PCR, while the TCRdb copy is restricted to in-frame clones and leaves out a portion. This sample has roughly 150,000 clones, with 75% to 90% found just once. The sample was PBMCs. The receptors come from a woman aged 18-29 years in good health and CMV-seronegative.

This chain uses TRBV30 with TRBJ1-2; D is ambiguous. Germline lookup yields CDR1 GTSNPN and CDR2 SVGIG (reference sequence). The ends were cut back, 4 bases at V and 4 bases at J, with 16 bases in the middle. CDR3 length equals 14 residues. The CDR3 nucleotides read TGTGCCTGGACCTCGCCTGCGTTCTCCTATGGCTACACCTTC. Translating it yields CAWTSPAFSYGYTF.

The gene calls are TRBV15 and TRBJ2-3; D is perhaps TRBD2 (5 bases). This CDR3 has 16 residues. Germline CDR1 reads LNHNV; CDR2 reads YYDKDF (reference sequence). Deletions cut 3 bases from V and 2 bases from J, with 15 bases between. CDR3 amino acids: CATSSKTTKNTDTQYF. The DNA of the CDR3 is TGTGCCACCAGCAGCAAGACTACAAAAAACACAGATACGCAGTATTTT.

The chain links TRBV11-2 to TRBJ2-7, with D perhaps matching TRBD1 (6 bases). Trimming pared 4 bases from V and 3 bases from J, leaving 10 bases between. The CDR3 is made up of 13 amino acids. Germline V lookup: CDR1 SGHAT, CDR2 FQNNGV. CDR3 DNA: TGTGCCAGCAGCTGGACAGAGAGCTACGAGCAGTACTTC. Its protein is CASSWTESYEQYF.

J is TRBJ2-7 and V is TRBV6-5, with a possible D match to TRBD2 (6 bases). The CDR3 is made up of 15 amino acids. The germline gives CDR1 MNHEY, CDR2 SVGAGI. Trimming cost V 0 bases and J 6 bases, with 15 bases left between them. CDR3 amino acids: CASSYSSRRVGEQYF. The CDR3 region has the DNA TGTGCCAGCAGTTACTCGAGTAGGAGGGTCGGCGAGCAGTACTTC.

As to this clone: The junction departs from germline at one end; a sequencing error may be responsible. The rearrangement uses TRBV9 and TRBJ2-4; no definite D call. CDR3 size: 11 residues. The germline gives CDR1 SGDLS, CDR2 YYNGEE. The CDR3 nucleotides are TGTGCCAGCAGCGATGATAACAGTCAGTACTTC. This gives the protein CASSDDNSQYF.

The rearrangement joins TRBV6-1 to TRBJ1-1, with D hard to call. Germline V lookup: CDR1 MNHNS, CDR2 SASEGT. The CDR3 totals 16 residues. The germline V and J ends were trimmed by 3 bases and 5 bases, with 19 bases remaining between them. The CDR3: CASSEGSRALRTEAFF. For the CDR3, the DNA is TGTGCCAGCAGTGAGGGTTCGCGGGCCCTGCGTACTGAAGCTTTCTTT.

The V and J genes are TRBV6-5 and TRBJ1-1; no definite D call. The CDR3 is made up of 14 amino acids. From germline, CDR1 is MNHEY and CDR2 SVGAGI. Trimming left V 2 bases short and J 6 bases short, with 13 bases between. The CDR3 DNA reads TGTGCCAGCAGTTACGTCTCGGCGGGCCCTGAAGCTTTCTTT. It specifies CASSYVSAGPEAFF.

V is TRBV5-4 and J is TRBJ2-5; the match to TRBD2 covers 13 bases. The CDR3 has 16 amino acids. Germline CDR1 is SGHNT and CDR2 is YYREEE (reference sequence). The V segment lost 5 bases and the J segment 7 bases; nucleotides outside the gene matches: 11. The CDR3 region is CASRPGLAGATGTQYF. As DNA, the CDR3 is TGTGCCAGCAGACCTGGACTAGCGGGGGCGACGGGGACCCAGTACTTC.

The chain links TRBV18 to TRBJ1-5, with D possibly being TRBD1 (6 bases). The CDR3 covers 14 residues. The V gene lost 2 bases and the J gene lost 7 bases, with 12 bases spanning the gap. In germline, CDR1 is KGHSH, CDR2 LQKENI. The CDR3 coding sequence is TGTGCCAGCTCACCATTACAGGGAAGACAGCCCCAGCATTTT. Its protein product is CASSPLQGRQPQHF.

The chain employs TRBV11-3 and TRBJ2-1; 8 bases are a match to TRBD2. In germline, CDR1 is SGHNT, CDR2 YENEEA. The CDR3 has 18 residues. The V gene end was trimmed by 3 bases and the J gene end by 1 base; junction bases not matched to a gene: 11. The CDR3 here is CASSFPKRGRGSYNEQFF. CDR3 DNA: TGTGCCAGCAGCTTCCCAAAGCGGGGGAGAGGGTCCTACAATGAGCAGTTCTTC.

This clone was seen just once. J is TRBJ2-7 and V is TRBV2; 7 nucleotides line up with TRBD2. The CDR3 covers 12 residues. Germline loops: CDR1 SNHLY, CDR2 FYNNEI. J lost 11 bases, V lost 2 bases, and 6 bases had no gene match. The CDR3 DNA is TGTGCCAGCAGTGAATGGCAGGGAGGGGAGTACTTC. It yields the protein CASSEWQGGEYF.

This chain joins TRBV6-1 and TRBJ2-5; D is unresolved. Matching the DNA end better, TRBJ2-7 makes the J call doubtful. The CDR3 covers 15 residues. The germline V gene has CDR1 MNHNS and CDR2 SASEGT. CDR3 sequence: CASTDTPPRDYEQYF. Here the CDR3 DNA reads TGTGCCAGCACCGATACCCCCCCGCGTGATTACGAGCAGTACTTC.

The rearrangement uses TRBV2 and TRBJ2-3; 8 positions match TRBD2. This CDR3 has 16 amino acids. After removal of 2 bases from V and 0 bases from J, the junction contained 4 bases not matched to a gene. The germline V gene has CDR1 SNHLY and CDR2 FYNNEI. The CDR3 protein is CASSELGGGSTDTQYF. The DNA of the CDR3 is TGTGCCAGCAGTGAACTCGGGGGGGGGAGCACAGATACGCAGTATTTT.

The chain has TRBV11-2 and TRBJ2-3; TRBD2 matches 8 bases. Looked up from germline, CDR1 is SGHAT and CDR2 is FQNNGV. V dropped 6 bases and J dropped 4; count of bases not matched to a gene: 12. The CDR3 runs 16 residues. The CDR3 nucleotides are TGTGCCAGCAGAATCACTAGCGGTCGGGTCTCAGATACGCAGTATTTT. Translating gives CASRITSGRVSDTQYF.

This CDR3 is CASSQDGISGQTQYF. In nucleotides, the CDR3 is TGTGCCAGCAGCCAAGACGGGATCTCTGGGCAGACCCAGTACTTC. This chain links TRBV4-2 with TRBJ2-5; tentative D call: TRBD2 (5 bases). Germline values: CDR1 LGHNA, CDR2 YNFKEQ. V lost 0 bases to trimming and J lost 6 bases, with 14 bases between them. The CDR3 consists of 15 residues.

This rearrangement joins TRBV4-1 to TRBJ2-3, with D perhaps TRBD1 (5 bases). Germline V CDR1 and CDR2: MGHRA, YSYEKL. With 2 bases removed from V and 2 bases from J, the gap between germline ends came to 11 bases. The CDR3 length is 15 residues. For the CDR3, the DNA is TGCGCCAGCAGCCAAACAGGCTGGAACACAGATACGCAGTATTTT. This gives the protein CASSQTGWNTDTQYF.

The chain uses TRBV7-9 and TRBJ2-1, with TRBD1 matching 8 bases. With V trimmed by 4 bases and J by 9 bases, 11 bases remained unmatched. The CDR3 totals 15 residues. CDR1 is SEHNR and CDR2 is FQNEAQ in the germline V gene (reference sequence). CDR3 residues: CASSSGQGSWVEQFF. The CDR3 region has the DNA TGTGCCAGCAGCTCTGGACAGGGAAGCTGGGTTGAGCAGTTCTTC.

This clone was recorded a few times. The chain recombines TRBV6-5 with TRBJ2-3; TRBD2 matches at 10 bases. V was clipped by 6 bases and J by 7 bases; unmatched bases: 10. The CDR3 contains 15 residues. Per germline, CDR1 MNHEY and CDR2 SVGAGI. For the CDR3, the DNA is TGTGCCAGCAGCTTTAGCGGGGGGCCATTCAATACGCAGTATTTT. Its translation: CASSFSGGPFNTQYF.

The genes are TRBV28 and TRBJ2-2; weak D call: TRBD1 (6 bases). The germline V and J ends were trimmed by 7 bases and 1 base, with 19 bases remaining between them. The CDR3 has 17 amino acids. Germline values: CDR1 MDHEN, CDR2 SYDVKM. CDR3 sequence: CASTQAPDRWNTGELFF. Here the CDR3 DNA reads TGTGCCAGCACCCAGGCCCCCGACAGGTGGAACACCGGGGAGCTGTTTTTT. The whole variable domain, remainder taken from reference TRBV28 and TRBJ2-2, is DVKVTQSSRYLVKRTGEKVFLECVQDMDHENMFWYRQDPGLGLRLIYFSYDVKMKEKGDIPEGYSVSREKKERFSLILESASTNQTSMYLCASTQAPDRWNTGELFFGEGSRLTVL.

V usage is TRBV5-1 and J usage is TRBJ2-5, with 9 bases matching TRBD1. CDR1 and CDR2 (germline): SGHRS, YFSETQ. V dropped 4 bases and J dropped 3; count of bases not matched to a gene: 10. CDR3 length equals 16 residues. The CDR3 loop reads CASSKNRQGGEETQYF. The CDR3 DNA reads TGCGCCAGCAGCAAGAACCGACAGGGGGGGGAAGAGACCCAGTACTTC.

This clone turned up a few times. The chain carries TRBV19 and TRBJ2-1, with TRBD1 as a possible D gene (6 bases). The CDR3 is made up of 14 amino acids. The V end was cut by 9 bases, the J end by 6 bases, with 18 bases between. Per the germline V gene, CDR1 is LNHDA and CDR2 is SQIVND (reference sequence). CDR3 in amino acids: CASLQGRGLNEQFF. As DNA, the CDR3 is TGTGCCAGCCTACAGGGTAGGGGCCTCAATGAGCAGTTCTTC.

The chain couples TRBV7-9 to TRBJ1-2; maybe TRBD1 (6 bases). This CDR3 contains 14 residues. Deletions cut 5 bases from V and 2 bases from J, with 12 bases between. Germline CDR1 and CDR2: SEHNR and FQNEAQ (reference sequence). This chain's CDR3 is CASSQNRENYGYTF. As DNA, the CDR3 is TGTGCCAGCAGCCAAAACAGGGAGAACTATGGCTACACCTTC.

CDR3 amino acids: CASSKGYSGTGQEFTEAFF. CDR3 nucleotide sequence: TGTGCCAGCAGCAAGGGTTATAGCGGGACAGGGCAAGAATTTACTGAAGCTTTCTTT. The V and J genes are TRBV21-1 and TRBJ1-1; no check of the table's D call, TRBD1, against the DNA was made. TRBV21-1 is classified as a pseudogene. The CDR3 runs 19 residues.

CDR3 protein: CASSGQGSDGYTF. CDR3 DNA: TGTGCCAGCAGCGGACAGGGTTCGGATGGCTACACCTTC. The rearrangement joins TRBV2 to TRBJ1-2, with 8 bases that match TRBD1. With V trimmed by 6 bases and J by 6 bases, 6 bases remained unmatched. In germline, CDR1 is SNHLY, CDR2 FYNNEI. This CDR3 comprises 13 residues.

This clone was seen a few times. The chain uses TRBV11-3 and TRBJ1-1; D is uncertain. CDR3 size: 15 residues. V was trimmed by 0 bases and J by 0 bases, leaving 8 bases between them. CDR1 and CDR2 (germline): SGHNT, YENEEA. The CDR3 loop reads CASSLEGFLNTEAFF. For the CDR3, the DNA is TGTGCCAGCAGCTTAGAGGGCTTTCTGAACACTGAAGCTTTCTTT.

V is TRBV18 and J is TRBJ2-7, with TRBD1 as a possible D gene (5 bases). Germline V lookup: CDR1 KGHSH, CDR2 LQKENI. The CDR3 totals 13 residues. V lost 6 bases and J lost 11, with 20 bases in between. CDR3 bases: TGTGCCAGCTCCCCAACCGACAGATGGCCGAAGTACTTC. Its protein product is CASSPTDRWPKYF.

V usage is TRBV7-9 and J usage is TRBJ1-4, with D hard to call. The V end was cut by 0 bases, the J end by 8 bases, with 10 bases between. CDR1 is SEHNR and CDR2 is FQNEAQ in the germline V gene (reference sequence). The CDR3 extends over 14 amino acids. Written as DNA, the CDR3 is TGTGCCAGCAGCTTAGCTCCACGAGGAGAAAAACTGTTTTTT. Amino acids: CASSLAPRGEKLFF.

The gene calls are TRBV7-9 and TRBJ2-7, with a possible D match to TRBD2 (6 bases). Per the germline V gene, CDR1 is SEHNR and CDR2 is FQNEAQ (reference sequence). The V end was cut by 1 base, the J end by 4 bases, with 14 bases between. The CDR3 spans 15 residues. The CDR3, as DNA: TGTGCCAGCAGCTTAGGATGGGGGGTGGGTTACGAGCAGTACTTC. Amino acid sequence: CASSLGWGVGYEQYF.

The rearrangement joins TRBV5-1 to TRBJ2-7, with 8 positions matching TRBD2. The germline gives CDR1 SGHRS, CDR2 YFSETQ. Unmatched junction bases numbered 6, after V lost 4 bases and J lost 0 bases. The CDR3 runs 15 residues. The CDR3 sequence is CASSLSGGSSYEQYF. CDR3 nucleotides: TGCGCCAGCAGCCTCTCGGGGGGGTCCTCCTACGAGCAGTACTTC. The full variable domain, with the rest looked up from reference TRBV5-1 and TRBJ2-7, is KAGVTQTPRYLIKTRGQQVTLSCSPISGHRSVSWYQQTPGQGLQFLFEYFSETQRNKGNFPGRFSGRQFSNSRSEMNVSTLELGDSALYLCASSLSGGSSYEQYFGPGTRLTVT.

This chain uses TRBV7-6 with TRBJ2-3, with 8 bases that match TRBD2. Germline CDR1 is SGHVS and CDR2 is FNYEAQ. The V segment lost 2 bases and the J segment 4 bases; nucleotides outside the gene matches: 5. There are 15 residues in the CDR3. The CDR3 coding sequence is TGTGCCAGCAGCTTAAACCGGGGGGGATCAGATACGCAGTATTTT. It codes for CASSLNRGGSDTQYF. The whole variable domain, filled in from reference TRBV7-6 and TRBJ2-3, reads GAGVSQSPRYKVTKRGQDVALRCDPISGHVSLYWYRQALGQGPEFLTYFNYEAQQDKSGLPNDRFSAERPEGSISTLTIQRTEQRDSAMYRCASSLNRGGSDTQYFGPGTRLTVL.

The rearrangement joins TRBV4-1 to TRBJ2-1; 8 bases map to TRBD1. The length of the CDR3 is 14 residues. V shed 5 bases and J 5 bases; nucleotides not matched to a gene: 5. CDR1 and CDR2 (germline): MGHRA, YSYEKL. The CDR3 protein is CASSARTGNNEQFF. The CDR3 DNA follows: TGCGCCAGCAGCGCCCGGACAGGGAACAATGAGCAGTTCTTC.

The chain employs TRBV30 and TRBJ2-7; 7 bases line up with TRBD1. This CDR3 region has 14 residues. Per germline, CDR1 GTSNPN and CDR2 SVGIG (reference sequence). Trimming removed 5 bases from V and 6 bases from J; junction bases left unmatched: 13. CDR3 coding DNA: TGTGCCTGGTCTAGGGGGCCCCGCGCCTCCGAGCAGTACTTC. Its protein product is CAWSRGPRASEQYF.